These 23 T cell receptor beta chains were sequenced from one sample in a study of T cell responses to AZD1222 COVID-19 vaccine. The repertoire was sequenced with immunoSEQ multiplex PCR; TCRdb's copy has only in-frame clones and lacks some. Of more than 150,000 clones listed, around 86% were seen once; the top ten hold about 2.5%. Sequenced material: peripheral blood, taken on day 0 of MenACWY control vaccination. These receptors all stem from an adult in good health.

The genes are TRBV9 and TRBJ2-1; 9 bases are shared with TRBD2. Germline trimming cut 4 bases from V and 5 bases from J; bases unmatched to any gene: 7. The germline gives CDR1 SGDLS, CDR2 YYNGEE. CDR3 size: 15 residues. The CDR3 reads CASSPRSGGNNEQFF. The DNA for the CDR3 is TGTGCCAGCAGCCCCAGGAGCGGGGGGAACAATGAGCAGTTCTTC.

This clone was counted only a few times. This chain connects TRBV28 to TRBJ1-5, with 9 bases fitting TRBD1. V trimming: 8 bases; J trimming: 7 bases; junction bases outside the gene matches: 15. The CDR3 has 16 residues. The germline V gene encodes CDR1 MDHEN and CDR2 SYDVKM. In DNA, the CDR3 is TGTGCCAGCCTTAAATCCGGGACAGGGCGGATACAGCCCCAGCATTTT. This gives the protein CASLKSGTGRIQPQHF.

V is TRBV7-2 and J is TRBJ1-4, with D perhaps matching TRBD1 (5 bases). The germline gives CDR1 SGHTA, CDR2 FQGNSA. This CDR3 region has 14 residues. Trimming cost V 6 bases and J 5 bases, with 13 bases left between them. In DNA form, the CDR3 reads TGTGCCAGCAGTTCCCAGGGCTACAATGAAAAACTGTTTTTT. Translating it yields CASSSQGYNEKLFF.

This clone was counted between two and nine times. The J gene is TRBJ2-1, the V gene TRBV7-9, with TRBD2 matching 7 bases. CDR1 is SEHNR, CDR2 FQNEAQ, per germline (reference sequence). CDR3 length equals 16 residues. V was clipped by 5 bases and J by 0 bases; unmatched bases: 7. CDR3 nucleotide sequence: TGTGCCAGCAGCCTCCCGAGGGAGGGCTCCTACAATGAGCAGTTCTTC. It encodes CASSLPREGSYNEQFF.

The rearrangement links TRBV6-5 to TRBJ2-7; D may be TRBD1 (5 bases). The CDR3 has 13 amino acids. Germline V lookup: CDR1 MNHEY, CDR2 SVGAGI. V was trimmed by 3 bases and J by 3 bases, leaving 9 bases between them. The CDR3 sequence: CASSYGHGYEQYF. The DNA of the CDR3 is TGTGCCAGCAGTTATGGACACGGCTACGAGCAGTACTTC.

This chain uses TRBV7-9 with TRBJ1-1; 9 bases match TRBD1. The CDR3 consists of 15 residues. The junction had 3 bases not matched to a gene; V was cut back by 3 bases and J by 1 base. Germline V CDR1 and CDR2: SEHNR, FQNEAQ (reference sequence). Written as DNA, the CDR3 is TGTGCCAGCAGCTTGGGGACAGGGCGGAACACTGAAGCTTTCTTT. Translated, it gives CASSLGTGRNTEAFF.

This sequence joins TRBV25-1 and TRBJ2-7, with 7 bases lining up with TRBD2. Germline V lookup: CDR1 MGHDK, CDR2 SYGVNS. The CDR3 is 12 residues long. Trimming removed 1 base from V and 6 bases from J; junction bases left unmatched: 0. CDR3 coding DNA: TGTGCCAGCAGTGAATGGGAGGGCGAGCAGTACTTC. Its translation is CASSEWEGEQYF.

Here the CDR3 DNA reads TGTGCCAGCAGCACTAGACAGAGCACAGATACGCAGTATTTT. It encodes CASSTRQSTDTQYF. The rearrangement uses TRBV5-4 and TRBJ2-3; tentatively, D is TRBD1 or TRBD2 (5 bases each). Looked up from germline, CDR1 is SGHNT and CDR2 is YYREEE (reference sequence). There are 14 residues in the CDR3. Trimming removed 4 bases from V and 0 bases from J, with 9 bases in between.

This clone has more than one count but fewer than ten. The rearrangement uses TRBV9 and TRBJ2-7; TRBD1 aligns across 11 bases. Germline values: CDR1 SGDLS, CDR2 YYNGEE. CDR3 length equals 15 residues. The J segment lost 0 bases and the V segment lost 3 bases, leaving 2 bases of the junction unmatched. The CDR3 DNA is TGTGCCAGCAGCGAAGGGACAGGGGGCTCCTACGAGCAGTACTTC. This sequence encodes CASSEGTGGSYEQYF.

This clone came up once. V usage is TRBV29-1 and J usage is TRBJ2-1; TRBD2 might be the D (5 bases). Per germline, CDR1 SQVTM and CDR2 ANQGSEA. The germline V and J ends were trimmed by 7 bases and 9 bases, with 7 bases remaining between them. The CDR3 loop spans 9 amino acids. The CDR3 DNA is TGCAGCGCCGAGGGTGAGCAGTTCTTC. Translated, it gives CSAEGEQFF.

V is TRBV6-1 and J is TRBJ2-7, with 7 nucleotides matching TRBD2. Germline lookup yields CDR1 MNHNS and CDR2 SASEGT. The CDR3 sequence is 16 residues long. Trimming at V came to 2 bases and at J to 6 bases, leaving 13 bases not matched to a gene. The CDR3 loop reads CASSEMGRGVVGEQYF. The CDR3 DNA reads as TGTGCCAGCAGTGAAATGGGGAGGGGAGTCGTAGGCGAGCAGTACTTC.

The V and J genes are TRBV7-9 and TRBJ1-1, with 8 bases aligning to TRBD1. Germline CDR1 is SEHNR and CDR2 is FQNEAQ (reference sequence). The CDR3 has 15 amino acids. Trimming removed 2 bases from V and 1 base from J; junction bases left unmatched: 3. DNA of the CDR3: TGTGCCAGCAGCTTATTGGGACAGGAGAACACTGAAGCTTTCTTT. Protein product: CASSLLGQENTEAFF.

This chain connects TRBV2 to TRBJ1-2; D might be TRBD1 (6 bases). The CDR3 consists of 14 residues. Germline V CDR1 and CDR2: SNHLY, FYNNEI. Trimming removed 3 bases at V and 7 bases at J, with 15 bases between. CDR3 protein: CASSDTGNLGGYTF. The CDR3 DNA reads TGTGCCAGCAGTGATACAGGGAATCTGGGTGGCTACACCTTC.

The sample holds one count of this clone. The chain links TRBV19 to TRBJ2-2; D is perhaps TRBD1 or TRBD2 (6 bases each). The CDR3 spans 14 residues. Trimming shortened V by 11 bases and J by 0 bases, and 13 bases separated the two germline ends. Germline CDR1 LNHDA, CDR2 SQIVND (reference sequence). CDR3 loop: CASGAGPNTGELFF. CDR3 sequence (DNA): TGTGCCTCGGGGGCAGGGCCGAACACCGGGGAGCTGTTTTTT.

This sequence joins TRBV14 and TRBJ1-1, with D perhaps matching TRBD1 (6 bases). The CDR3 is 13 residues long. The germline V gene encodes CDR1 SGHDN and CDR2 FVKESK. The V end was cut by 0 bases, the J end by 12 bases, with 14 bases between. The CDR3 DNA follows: TGTGCCAGCAGCCAAGAGCTAAGACAGGATCCTTTCTTT. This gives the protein CASSQELRQDPFF.

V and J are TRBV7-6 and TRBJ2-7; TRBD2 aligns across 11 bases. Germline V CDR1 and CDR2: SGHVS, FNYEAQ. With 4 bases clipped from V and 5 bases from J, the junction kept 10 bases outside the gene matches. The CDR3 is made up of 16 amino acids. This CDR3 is CASSSPLSGGAHEQYF. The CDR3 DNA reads TGTGCCAGCAGCTCCCCTCTTAGCGGGGGGGCCCACGAGCAGTACTTC.

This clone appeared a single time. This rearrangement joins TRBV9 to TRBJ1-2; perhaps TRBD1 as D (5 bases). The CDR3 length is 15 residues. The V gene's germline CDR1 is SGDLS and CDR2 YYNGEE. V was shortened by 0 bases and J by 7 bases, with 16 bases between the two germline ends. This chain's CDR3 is CASSVGGASIGGYTF. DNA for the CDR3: TGTGCCAGCAGCGTAGGAGGGGCATCCATTGGTGGCTACACCTTC.

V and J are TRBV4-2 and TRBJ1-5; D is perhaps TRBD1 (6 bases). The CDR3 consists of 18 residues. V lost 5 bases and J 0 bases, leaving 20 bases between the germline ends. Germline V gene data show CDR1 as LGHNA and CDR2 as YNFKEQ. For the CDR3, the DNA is TGTGCCAGCAGCGAATCGGCAGGGGAGAAATATAGCAATCAGCCCCAGCATTTT. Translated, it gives CASSESAGEKYSNQPQHF.

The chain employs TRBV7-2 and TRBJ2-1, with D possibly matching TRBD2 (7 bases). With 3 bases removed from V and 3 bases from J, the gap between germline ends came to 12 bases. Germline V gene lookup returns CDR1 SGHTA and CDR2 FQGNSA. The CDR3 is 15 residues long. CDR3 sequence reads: CASSFRGGSYNEQFF. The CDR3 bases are TGTGCCAGCAGCTTCCGCGGGGGCAGCTACAATGAGCAGTTCTTC.

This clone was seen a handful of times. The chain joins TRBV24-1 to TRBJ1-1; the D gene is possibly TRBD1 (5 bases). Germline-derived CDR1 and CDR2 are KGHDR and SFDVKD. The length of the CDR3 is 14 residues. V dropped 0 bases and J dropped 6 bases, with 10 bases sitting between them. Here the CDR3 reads CATSDLRAGSEAFF. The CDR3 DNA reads TGTGCCACCAGTGATTTGCGGGCAGGGTCTGAAGCTTTCTTT.

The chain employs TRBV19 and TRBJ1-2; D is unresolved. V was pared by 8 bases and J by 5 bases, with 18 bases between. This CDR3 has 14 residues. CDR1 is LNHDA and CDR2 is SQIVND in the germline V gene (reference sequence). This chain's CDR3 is CASSRTGSEYGYTF. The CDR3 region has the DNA TGTGCCAGTTCTCGGACGGGATCCGAGTATGGCTACACCTTC.

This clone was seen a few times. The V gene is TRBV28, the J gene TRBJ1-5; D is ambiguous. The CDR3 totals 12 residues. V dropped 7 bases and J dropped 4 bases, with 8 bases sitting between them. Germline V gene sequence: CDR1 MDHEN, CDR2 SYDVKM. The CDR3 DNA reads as TGTGCCAGCACGGAGGGAAATCAGCCCCAGCATTTT. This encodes CASTEGNQPQHF.

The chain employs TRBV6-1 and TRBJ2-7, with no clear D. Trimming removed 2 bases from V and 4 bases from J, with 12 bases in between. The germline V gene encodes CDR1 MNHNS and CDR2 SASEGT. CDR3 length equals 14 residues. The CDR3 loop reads CASSESTGPYEQYF. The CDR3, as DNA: TGTGCCAGCAGTGAAAGTACCGGACCTTACGAGCAGTACTTC.